This T cell receptor (beta chain) was sequenced during a study of T cell responses to AZD1222 COVID-19 vaccine. Study outcomes and limitations: Two AZD1222 administrations were followed by greater Spike-specific TCR breadth and depth.

The table came from immunoSEQ multiplex PCR; TCRdb's copy has only in-frame clones and leaves some out. This repertoire shows some 120,000 clones, 70% to 90% found once; its top ten account for almost 9.5%. For this clone: Its antigen remains unidentified. Other nucleotide sequences from this sample produce the same CDR3.

Germline V gene sequence: CDR1 SGHRS, CDR2 YFSETQ. Trimming shortened V by 2 bases and J by 2 bases, and 1 base separated the two germline ends. This CDR3 comprises 12 residues. The TCR originated in an adult in good health. This sample comprised peripheral blood, obtained on day 0 of AZD1222 vaccination. The chain couples TRBV5-1 to TRBJ2-2; D is unclear. CDR3 amino acids: CASSLNTGELFF. CDR3 in DNA: TGCGCCAGCAGCTTAAACACCGGGGAGCTGTTTTTT.